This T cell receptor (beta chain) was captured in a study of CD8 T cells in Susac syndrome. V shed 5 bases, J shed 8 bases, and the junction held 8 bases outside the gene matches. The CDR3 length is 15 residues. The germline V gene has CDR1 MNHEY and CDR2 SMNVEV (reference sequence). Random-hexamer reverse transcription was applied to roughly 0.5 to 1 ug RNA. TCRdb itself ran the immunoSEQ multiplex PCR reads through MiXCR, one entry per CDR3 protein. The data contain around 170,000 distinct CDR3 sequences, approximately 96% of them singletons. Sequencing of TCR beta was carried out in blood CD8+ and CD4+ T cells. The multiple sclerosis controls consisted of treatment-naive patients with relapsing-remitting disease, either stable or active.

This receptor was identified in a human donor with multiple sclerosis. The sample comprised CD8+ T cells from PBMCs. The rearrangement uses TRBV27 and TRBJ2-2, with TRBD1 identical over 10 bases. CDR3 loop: CASSTWDRGPGELFF. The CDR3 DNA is TGTGCCAGCAGTACATGGGACAGGGGACCGGGGGAGCTGTTTTTT.